This is a list of T cell receptor beta chains from one sample in a study of shared clonotypes between healthy human individuals. Method: immunoSEQ multiplex PCR; TCRdb's copy keeps in-frame clones and lacks some. Among some 980,000 clones listed, around three quarters were seen once. The sample was memory CD4+ T cells sorted from blood. The receptors were gathered from a man aged 18 to 30 in good health. Both conserved end residues are part of each CDR3. Each record gives: CDR3 protein, J gene, V gene, clone size. Expanded clones get a size class; other rows say once, few or many, or leave the size out.

CDR3: CATSRGGDYEQYF; J: TRBJ2-7; V: TRBV15; size: once
CDR3: CASSKGVDGQETQYF; J: TRBJ2-5; V: TRBV5-4; size: -
CDR3: CASSSLGVGYGYTF; J: TRBJ1-2; V: TRBV5-1; size: -
CDR3: CASSKGLGDRGTEQYF; J: TRBJ2-7; V: TRBV21-1; size: -
CDR3: CAWRPGRNSPLHF; J: TRBJ1-6; V: TRBV30; size: -
CDR3: CASSGGTRGRDTQYF; J: TRBJ2-3; V: TRBV6-1; size: few
CDR3: CASSLLPGTSGGTNEQYF; J: TRBJ2-7; V: TRBV5-1; size: -
CDR3: CAISSGQGKNIQYF; J: TRBJ2-4; V: TRBV10-3; size: -
CDR3: CAWTVRTGVEAFF; J: TRBJ1-1; V: TRBV30; size: few
CDR3: CASKARDPPTDTQYF; J: TRBJ2-3; V: TRBV2; size: -
CDR3: CSATGGGRQTQYF; J: TRBJ2-5; V: TRBV29-1; size: -
CDR3: CASSLGGLNTEAFF; J: TRBJ1-1; V: TRBV7-3; size: -
CDR3: CASSLGQKGDTQYF; J: TRBJ2-3; V: TRBV5-1; size: -
CDR3: CASSQSSGRNTDTQYF; J: TRBJ2-3; V: TRBV4-3; size: -
CDR3: CAKTRGHEQYF; J: TRBJ2-7; V: TRBV2; size: -
CDR3: CATNRGADTQYF; J: TRBJ2-3; V: TRBV2; size: -